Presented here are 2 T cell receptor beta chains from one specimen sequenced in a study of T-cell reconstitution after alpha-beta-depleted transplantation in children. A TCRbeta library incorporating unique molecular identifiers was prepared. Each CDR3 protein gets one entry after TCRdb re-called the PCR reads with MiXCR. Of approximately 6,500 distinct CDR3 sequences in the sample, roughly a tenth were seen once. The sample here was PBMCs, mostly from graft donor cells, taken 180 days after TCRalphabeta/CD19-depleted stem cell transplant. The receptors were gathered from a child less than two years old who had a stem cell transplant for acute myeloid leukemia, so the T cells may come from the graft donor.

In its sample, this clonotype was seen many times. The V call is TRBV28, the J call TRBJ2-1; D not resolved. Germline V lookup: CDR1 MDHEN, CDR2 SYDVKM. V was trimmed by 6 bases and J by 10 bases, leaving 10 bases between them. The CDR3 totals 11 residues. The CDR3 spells CASRKIGEQFF. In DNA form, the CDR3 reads TGTGCCAGCAGGAAAATAGGGGAGCAGTTCTTC.

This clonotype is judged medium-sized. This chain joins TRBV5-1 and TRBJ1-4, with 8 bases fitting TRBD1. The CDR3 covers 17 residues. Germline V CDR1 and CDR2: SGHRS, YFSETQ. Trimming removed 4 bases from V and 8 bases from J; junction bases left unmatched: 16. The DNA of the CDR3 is TGCGCCAGCAGCGTAGACACGAACAGGGGGGTTGGGGAAAAACTGTTTTTT. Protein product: CASSVDTNRGVGEKLFF.